This TCR beta chain was identified during a study of lymphopenia after photon versus proton radiotherapy. Findings and caveats of the study: Relative stability marked proton patients; photon patients lost diversity and naive cells. A bigger post-nadir fall in TCR diversity correlated inversely with survival time in deceased patients.

The repertoire was sequenced with immunoSEQ multiplex PCR; TCRdb's copy has only in-frame clones and lacks some. In the table there are tens of thousands of clones, about 88% of which are singletons. Points on this clone: Its target is not known.

This CDR3 contains 15 residues. Germline values: CDR1 LNHDA, CDR2 SQIVND (reference sequence). Trimming stripped 5 bases from V and 1 base from J, with 14 bases between. The chain links TRBV19 to TRBJ2-5, with unresolved D. The sequencing here drew on peripheral blood, taken from a patient treated with proton-based radiotherapy. The TCR was taken from a man in his sixties with pancreatic cancer. This chain's CDR3 is CASSSGRSIQETQYF. The DNA for the CDR3 is TGTGCCAGTAGTTCTGGTCGGAGTATCCAAGAGACCCAGTACTTC.